The 19 T cell receptor beta chains reported below all come from one sample, sequenced in a study of blood T cell repertoires in COVID-19. Clones were sequenced by immunoSEQ multiplex PCR, and TCRdb holds only the in-frame ones, with some missing. The table lists approximately 350,000 clones, approximately 90% of them singletons, with around 3.3% in the top ten. Sequencing was performed on peripheral blood. Receptor source: a woman in her late teens or twenties who had recovered from COVID-19.

This clone was seen a single time. The chain has TRBV2 and TRBJ2-7; D unresolved. The CDR3 totals 15 residues. From germline, CDR1 is SNHLY and CDR2 FYNNEI. The V gene lost 7 bases and the J gene lost 2 bases, with 18 bases spanning the gap. As DNA, the CDR3 is TGTGCCAGCACCACGTACTACCAACCGACCTACGAGCAGTACGTC. It codes for CASTTYYQPTYEQYV.

The chain links TRBV7-6 to TRBJ2-3; 10 bases map to TRBD2. Germline CDR1 SGHVS, CDR2 FNYEAQ. The CDR3 extends over 16 amino acids. The J segment lost 1 base and the V segment lost 8 bases, leaving 9 bases of the junction unmatched. The CDR3 spells CASVASGSFGTDTQYF. Here the CDR3 DNA reads TGTGCCAGCGTGGCTAGCGGGAGCTTCGGCACAGATACGCAGTATTTT.

The genes are TRBV14 and TRBJ2-2, with D maybe TRBD1 (6 bases). Trimming shortened V by 5 bases and J by 6 bases, and 10 bases separated the two germline ends. CDR1 SGHDN and CDR2 FVKESK come from the germline V gene. The CDR3 length is 13 residues. The CDR3 is CASSAQGSGELFF. CDR3 nucleotide sequence: TGTGCCAGCAGCGCCCAGGGGTCCGGGGAGCTGTTTTTT.

Here the CDR3 reads CASTEGLSEDIQYF. The DNA of the CDR3 is TGTGCCAGCACTGAAGGACTAAGTGAGGACATTCAGTACTTC. The chain links TRBV3-1 (or the pseudogene TRBV3-2) to TRBJ2-4, with a tentative D call TRBD2 (6 bases). This CDR3 comprises 14 residues. The germline V gene encodes CDR1 LGHDT and CDR2 YNNKEL (reference sequence). Trimming left V 7 bases short and J 8 bases short, with 18 bases between.

The V and J genes are TRBV18 and TRBJ1-2; D ambiguous. With 1 base removed from V and 4 bases from J, the gap between germline ends came to 13 bases. The CDR3 contains 15 residues. Germline V gene data show CDR1 as KGHSH and CDR2 as LQKENI. CDR3 protein: CASSPLPSGSYGYTF. The CDR3 bases are TGTGCCAGCTCACCACTTCCTTCAGGTTCCTATGGCTACACCTTC.

The CDR3 region has the DNA TGTGCCTGGAGTTCGAACCGGACACCGACCCCCCATCAGCCCCAGCATTTT. It codes for CAWSSNRTPTPHQPQHF. The V and J genes are TRBV30 and TRBJ1-5; weak D call: TRBD1 (5 bases). Trimming took off 2 bases at V and 5 bases at J, with 22 bases between the two ends. Germline V CDR1 and CDR2: GTSNPN, SVGIG (reference sequence). The CDR3 sequence is 17 residues long.

The chain combines TRBV30 with TRBJ1-6; TRBD1 might be the D (5 bases). Germline V lookup: CDR1 GTSNPN, CDR2 SVGIG (reference sequence). The ends were cut back, 6 bases at V and 0 bases at J, with 15 bases in the middle. The CDR3 has 16 residues. The DNA of the CDR3 is TGTGCCTGTCATCCAGGGTTGAGCTCCTATAATTCACCCCTCCACTTT. Translated: CACHPGLSSYNSPLHF.

This clone showed up just a few times. The chain combines TRBV6-2 or TRBV6-3 with TRBJ2-3; possible D gene TRBD1, 5 bases. Per the germline V gene, CDR1 is MNHEY and CDR2 is SVGEGT. V was clipped by 0 bases and J by 4 bases, with 14 bases between them. This CDR3 has 16 amino acids. CDR3 region: CASSYSVQGTADTQYF. The CDR3 bases are TGTGCCAGCAGTTACTCTGTCCAGGGAACGGCAGATACGCAGTATTTT.

This chain uses TRBV6-6 with TRBJ1-2; TRBD1 might be the D (6 bases). Germline V lookup: CDR1 MNHNY, CDR2 SVGAGI (reference sequence). The CDR3 has 13 amino acids. V was clipped by 5 bases and J by 9 bases, with 16 bases between them. This CDR3 is CASSPRQVGSYTF. The CDR3 DNA reads as TGTGCCAGCAGTCCAAGACAGGTTGGGAGCTACACCTTC.

This chain links TRBV6-1 with TRBJ2-7; TRBD1 aligns across 9 bases. The length of the CDR3 is 14 residues. Germline-derived CDR1 and CDR2 are MNHNS and SASEGT. Trimming at V came to 2 bases and at J to 3 bases, leaving 2 bases not matched to a gene. CDR3 nucleotides: TGTGCCAGCAGTGAACCGGACAGGGGCTACGAGCAGTACGTC. Amino acid sequence: CASSEPDRGYEQYV.

The chain carries TRBV28 and TRBJ2-7; 8 positions agree with TRBD1. Per the germline V gene, CDR1 is MDHEN and CDR2 is SYDVKM. The CDR3 totals 14 residues. The V and J ends lost 4 bases and 7 bases, in that order; junction bases with no gene match: 9. The CDR3 region is CASSSWTGLREQYV. The CDR3 DNA reads TGTGCCAGCAGTTCGTGGACAGGGTTGAGAGAGCAGTACGTC.

The chain carries TRBV20-1 and TRBJ2-5; 9 bases are a match to TRBD1. The CDR3 runs to 15 residues. V was clipped by 3 bases and J by 4 bases; unmatched bases: 9. Germline V gene lookup returns CDR1 DFQATT and CDR2 SNEGSKA (reference sequence). The CDR3 DNA is TGCAGTGCTAGTTCCAACAGGGGGCGCGCAGAGACCCAGTACTTC. Translation: CSASSNRGRAETQYF.

This clone was recorded only once. The V gene is TRBV7-2, the J gene TRBJ1-3; D call uncertain. Germline values: CDR1 SGHTA, CDR2 FQGNSA. This CDR3 is built from 14 residues. V lost 5 bases to trimming and J lost 1 base, with 9 bases between them. CDR3 in DNA: TGTGCCAGCAGCCCACAAAGATCTGGAAACACCATATATTTT. Encoded protein: CASSPQRSGNTIYF.

V usage is TRBV7-2 and J usage is TRBJ2-1, with 8 bases lining up with TRBD1. Germline-derived CDR1 and CDR2 are SGHTA and FQGNSA. J was trimmed by 6 bases and V by 4 bases; bases with no gene match: 8. The CDR3 extends over 15 amino acids. The chain's CDR3 is CASSSRTGQANEQFF. The DNA of the CDR3 is TGTGCCAGCAGCTCTCGGACAGGGCAGGCCAATGAGCAGTTCTTC.

This rearrangement joins TRBV19 to TRBJ2-4; 13 positions match TRBD2. Germline CDR1 is LNHDA and CDR2 is SQIVND (reference sequence). Trimming removed 10 bases from V and 0 bases from J; junction bases left unmatched: 6. This CDR3 is built from 16 residues. DNA for the CDR3: TGTGCCAACCCGGGGACTAGCGGGATAGCCAAAAACATTCAGTACTTC. Its protein product is CANPGTSGIAKNIQYF. Full variable domain (missing parts from reference TRBV19 and TRBJ2-4): DGGITQSPKYLFRKEGQNVTLSCEQNLNHDAMYWYRQDPGQGLRLIYYSQIVNDFQKGDIAEGYSVSREKKESFPLTVTSAQKNPTAFYLCANPGTSGIAKNIQYFGAGTRLSVL.

The DNA for the CDR3 is TGCGCCAGCAGCTCCGGCCGGGGGAACACTGAAGCTTTCTTT. It specifies CASSSGRGNTEAFF. This sequence joins TRBV5-1 and TRBJ1-1; no definite D call. V was trimmed by 3 bases and J by 1 base, leaving 10 bases between them. The CDR3 is made up of 14 amino acids. Germline V gene sequence: CDR1 SGHRS, CDR2 YFSETQ. Drawing the rest from reference TRBV5-1 and TRBJ1-1, the complete variable domain is KAGVTQTPRYLIKTRGQQVTLSCSPISGHRSVSWYQQTPGQGLQFLFEYFSETQRNKGNFPGRFSGRQFSNSRSEMNVSTLELGDSALYLCASSSGRGNTEAFFGQGTRLTVV.

J is TRBJ2-5 and V is TRBV7-2, with 9 nucleotides matching TRBD2. This CDR3 is built from 15 residues. Germline V gives CDR1 SGHTA, CDR2 FQGNSA. The V and J ends lost 1 base and 5 bases, in that order; junction bases with no gene match: 5. The CDR3 DNA follows: TGTGCCAGCAGCTTAGTTGCGGGAGGGGAGGAGACCCAGTACTTC. Amino acids: CASSLVAGGEETQYF.

The chain uses TRBV7-9 and TRBJ2-1; D possibly corresponds to TRBD2 (5 bases). V was trimmed by 3 bases and J by 7 bases, leaving 13 bases between them. Germline lookup yields CDR1 SEHNR and CDR2 FQNEAQ (reference sequence). CDR3 length: 14 residues. The CDR3 DNA reads as TGTGCCAGCAGCTTGGATAAACTAGTTAATGAGCAGTTCTTC. It yields the protein CASSLDKLVNEQFF.

The CDR3 DNA reads TGTGCCAGCAGCTTGGGCGAGGAAGATACGCAGTATTTT. Amino acids: CASSLGEEDTQYF. The chain carries TRBV5-8 and TRBJ2-3; D gene ambiguous. The CDR3 runs to 13 residues. CDR1 and CDR2 (germline): SGHTS, YDEGEE. The ends were cut back, 0 bases at V and 5 bases at J, with 7 bases in the middle.